Below, one TCR beta chain is given with its context. Blood libraries mostly used approximately 450 ng genomic DNA, six replicates each. Some clones are missing from TCRdb's copy, which holds only in-frame ones; the method was immunoSEQ multiplex PCR. The sample lists about 15,000 clones, roughly 67% occurring once. The sample belongs to a study of neoadjuvant anti-PD-1 for oral cavity cancer. The CDR3 has 14 residues. V was cut by 1 base and J by 7 bases, with 14 bases left in between. Germline V gene data show CDR1 as MNHEY and CDR2 as SVGAGI. Patients had newly diagnosed, untreated stage II-IVA oral cavity squamous cell carcinoma. Patients had HPV-negative, locally advanced oral cavity squamous cell carcinoma. No culture or expansion preceded analysis of these blood cells.

Source: PBMCs, taken before nivolumab (anti-PD-1) treatment. The sequence was obtained from a person aged 40 to 85 with oral cavity squamous cell carcinoma. This chain links TRBV6-5 with TRBJ2-7; TRBD1 is a possible D gene (5 bases). In DNA, the CDR3 is TGTGCCAGCAGTTACTTCTTAGACAGTGGGGAGCAGTACTTC. Protein: CASSYFLDSGEQYF.